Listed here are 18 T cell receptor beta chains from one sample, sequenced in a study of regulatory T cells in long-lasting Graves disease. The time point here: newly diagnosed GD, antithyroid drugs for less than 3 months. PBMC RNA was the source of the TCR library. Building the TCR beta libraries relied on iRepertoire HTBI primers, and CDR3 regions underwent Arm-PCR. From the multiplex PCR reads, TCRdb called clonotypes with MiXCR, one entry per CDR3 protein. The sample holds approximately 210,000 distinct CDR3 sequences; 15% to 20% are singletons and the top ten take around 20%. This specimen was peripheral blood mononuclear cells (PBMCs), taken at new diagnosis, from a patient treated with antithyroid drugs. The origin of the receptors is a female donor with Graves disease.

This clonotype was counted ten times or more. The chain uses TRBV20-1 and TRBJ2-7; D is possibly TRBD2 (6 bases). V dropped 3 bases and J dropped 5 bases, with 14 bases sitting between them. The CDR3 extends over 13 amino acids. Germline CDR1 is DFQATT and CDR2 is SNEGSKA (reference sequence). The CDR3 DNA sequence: TGCAGTGCTAGGGTGGGACTTAGCGACGAGCAGTACTTC. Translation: CSARVGLSDEQYF.

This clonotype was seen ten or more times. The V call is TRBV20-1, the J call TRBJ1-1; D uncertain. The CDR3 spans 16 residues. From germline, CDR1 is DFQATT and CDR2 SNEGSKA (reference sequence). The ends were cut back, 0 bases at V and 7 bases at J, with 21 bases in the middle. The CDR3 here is CSARDNSISIGIEAFF. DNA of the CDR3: TGCAGTGCTAGAGATAATAGTATATCCATTGGGATTGAAGCTTTCTTT.

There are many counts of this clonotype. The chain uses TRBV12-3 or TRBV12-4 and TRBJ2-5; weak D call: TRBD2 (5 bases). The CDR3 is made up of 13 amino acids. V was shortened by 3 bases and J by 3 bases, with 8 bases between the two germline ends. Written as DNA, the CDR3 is TGTGCCAGCAGTTTTTCCGGGAAAGAGACCCAGTACTTC. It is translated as CASSFSGKETQYF.

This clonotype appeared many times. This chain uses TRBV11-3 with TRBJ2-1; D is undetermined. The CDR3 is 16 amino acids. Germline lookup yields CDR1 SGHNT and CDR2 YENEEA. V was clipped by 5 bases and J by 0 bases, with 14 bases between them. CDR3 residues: CASSPEPASSYNEQFF. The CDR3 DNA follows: TGTGCCAGCAGCCCTGAGCCGGCTAGCTCCTACAATGAGCAGTTCTTC.

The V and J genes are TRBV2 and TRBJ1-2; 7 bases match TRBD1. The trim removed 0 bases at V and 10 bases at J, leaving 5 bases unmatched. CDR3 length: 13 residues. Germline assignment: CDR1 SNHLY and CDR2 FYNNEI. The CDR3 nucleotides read TGTGCCAGCAGTGAAGCGACCGGGACAGCCTACACCTTC. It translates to CASSEATGTAYTF.

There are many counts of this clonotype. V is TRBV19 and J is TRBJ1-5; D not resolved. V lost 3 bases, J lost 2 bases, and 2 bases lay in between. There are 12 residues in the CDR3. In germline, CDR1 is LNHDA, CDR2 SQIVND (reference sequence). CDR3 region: CASSMRNQPQHF. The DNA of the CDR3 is TGTGCCAGTAGTATGCGCAATCAGCCCCAGCATTTT.

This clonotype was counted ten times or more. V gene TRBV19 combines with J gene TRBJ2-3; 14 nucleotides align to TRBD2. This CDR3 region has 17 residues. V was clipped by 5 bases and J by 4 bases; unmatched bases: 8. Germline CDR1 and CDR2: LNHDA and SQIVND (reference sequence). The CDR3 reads CASSPGTSGRISDTQYF. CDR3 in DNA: TGTGCCAGTAGTCCTGGGACTAGCGGGAGAATATCAGATACGCAGTATTTT.

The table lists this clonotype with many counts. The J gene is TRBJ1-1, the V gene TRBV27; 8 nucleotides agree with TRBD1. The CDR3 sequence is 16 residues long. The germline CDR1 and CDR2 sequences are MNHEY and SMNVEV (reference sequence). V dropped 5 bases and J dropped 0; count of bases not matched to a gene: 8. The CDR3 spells CASSSAGGPMNTEAFF. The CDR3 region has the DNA TGTGCCAGCAGTAGCGCAGGGGGCCCCATGAACACTGAAGCTTTCTTT.

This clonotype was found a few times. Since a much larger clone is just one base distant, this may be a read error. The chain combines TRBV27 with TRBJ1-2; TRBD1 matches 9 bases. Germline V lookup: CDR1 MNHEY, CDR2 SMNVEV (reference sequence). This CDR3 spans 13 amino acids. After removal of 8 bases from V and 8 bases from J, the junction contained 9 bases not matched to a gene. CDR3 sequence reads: CASGIDRGGGYTF. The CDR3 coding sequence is TGTGCCAGCGGAATTGACAGGGGGGGCGGCTACACCTTC.

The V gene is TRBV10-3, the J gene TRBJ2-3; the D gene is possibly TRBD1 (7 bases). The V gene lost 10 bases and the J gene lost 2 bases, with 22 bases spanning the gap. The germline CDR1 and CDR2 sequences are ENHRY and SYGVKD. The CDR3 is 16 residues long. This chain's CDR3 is CATEGAGEKDTDTQYF. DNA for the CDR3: TGTGCCACGGAGGGGGCAGGAGAAAAAGACACAGATACGCAGTATTTT.

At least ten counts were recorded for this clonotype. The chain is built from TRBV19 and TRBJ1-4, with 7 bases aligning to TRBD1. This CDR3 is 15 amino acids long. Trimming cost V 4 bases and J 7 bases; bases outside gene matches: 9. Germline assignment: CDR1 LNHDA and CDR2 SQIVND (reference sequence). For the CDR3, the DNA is TGTGCCAGTAGTAGAGGGGGCAGCGGGAGTGAAAAACTGTTTTTT. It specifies CASSRGGSGSEKLFF. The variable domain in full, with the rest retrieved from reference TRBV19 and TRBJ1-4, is DGGITQSPKYLFRKEGQNVTLSCEQNLNHDAMYWYRQDPGQGLRLIYYSQIVNDFQKGDIAEGYSVSREKKESFPLTVTSAQKNPTAFYLCASSRGGSGSEKLFFGSGTQLSVL.

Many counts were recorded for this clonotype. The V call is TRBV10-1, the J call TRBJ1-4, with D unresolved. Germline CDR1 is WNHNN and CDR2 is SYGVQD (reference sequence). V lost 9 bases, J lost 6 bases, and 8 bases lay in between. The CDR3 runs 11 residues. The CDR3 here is CARDKDEKLFF. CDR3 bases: TGCGCCAGAGACAAGGATGAAAAACTGTTTTTT.

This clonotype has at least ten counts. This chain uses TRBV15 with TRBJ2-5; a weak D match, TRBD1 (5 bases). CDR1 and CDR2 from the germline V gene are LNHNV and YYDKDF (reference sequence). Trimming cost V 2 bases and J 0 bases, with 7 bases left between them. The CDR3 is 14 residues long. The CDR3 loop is CATSRLGDQETQYF. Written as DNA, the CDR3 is TGTGCCACCAGCAGACTAGGGGACCAAGAGACCCAGTACTTC.

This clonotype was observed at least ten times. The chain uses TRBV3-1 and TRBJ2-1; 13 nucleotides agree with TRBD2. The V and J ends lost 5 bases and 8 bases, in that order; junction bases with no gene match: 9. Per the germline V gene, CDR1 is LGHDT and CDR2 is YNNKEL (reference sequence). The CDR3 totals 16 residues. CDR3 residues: CASSAQRTSGSYEQFF. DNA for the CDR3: TGTGCCAGCAGCGCCCAACGGACTAGCGGGAGTTATGAGCAGTTCTTC.

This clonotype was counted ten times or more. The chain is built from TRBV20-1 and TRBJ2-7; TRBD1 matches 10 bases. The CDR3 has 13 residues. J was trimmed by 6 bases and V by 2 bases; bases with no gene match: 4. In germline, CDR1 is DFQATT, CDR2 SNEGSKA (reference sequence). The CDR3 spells CSARWTGGFEQYF. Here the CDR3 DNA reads TGCAGTGCTAGATGGACAGGGGGGTTCGAGCAGTACTTC.

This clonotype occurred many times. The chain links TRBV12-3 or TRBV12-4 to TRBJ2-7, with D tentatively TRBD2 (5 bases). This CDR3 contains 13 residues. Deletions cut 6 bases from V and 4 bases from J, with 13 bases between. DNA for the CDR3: TGTGCCAGCAGAGAGGGAAAATCTTACGAGCAGTACTTC. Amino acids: CASREGKSYEQYF.

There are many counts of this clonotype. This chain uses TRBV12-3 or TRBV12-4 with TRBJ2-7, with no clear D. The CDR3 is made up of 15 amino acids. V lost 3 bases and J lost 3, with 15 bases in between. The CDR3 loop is CASSLSPQYFYEQYF. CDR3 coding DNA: TGTGCCAGCAGTTTGAGTCCACAGTATTTCTACGAGCAGTACTTC.

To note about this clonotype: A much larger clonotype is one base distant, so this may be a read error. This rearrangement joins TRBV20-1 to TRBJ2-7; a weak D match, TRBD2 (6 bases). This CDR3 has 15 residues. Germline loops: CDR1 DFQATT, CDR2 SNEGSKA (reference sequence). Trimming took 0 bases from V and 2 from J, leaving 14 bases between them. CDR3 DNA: TGCAGTGCTAGAGATGGGGCTAGCGAGGCCTACGAGCAGTACTTC. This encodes CSARDGASEAYEQYF.